One sample yielded the 23 T cell receptor beta chains listed below, sequenced in a study of T cell responses to AZD1222 COVID-19 vaccine. Sequenced by immunoSEQ multiplex PCR; TCRdb stores in-frame clones only, minus some. The profile covers 130,000 to 150,000 clones, with more than 85% appearing a single time and 1.5% to 2% taken by the ten largest. Source: peripheral blood, taken on day 0 of AZD1222 vaccination. These receptors came from an adult in good health.

Written as DNA, the CDR3 is TGTGCCATCAGTGAGCCTGCAGGGGGCGAGCAGTACTTC. Translation gives CAISEPAGGEQYF. This chain joins TRBV10-3 and TRBJ2-7; 7 nucleotides agree with TRBD1. The junction had 4 bases not matched to a gene; V was cut back by 2 bases and J by 6 bases. In germline, CDR1 is ENHRY, CDR2 SYGVKD. The CDR3 length is 13 residues.

This chain links TRBV2 with TRBJ1-1; D remains ambiguous. Trimming cost V 1 base and J 0 bases, with 6 bases left between them. Per the germline V gene, CDR1 is SNHLY and CDR2 is FYNNEI. This CDR3 spans 14 amino acids. CDR3 sequence reads: CASSEDILNTEAFF. The CDR3 region has the DNA TGTGCCAGCAGTGAAGACATACTGAACACTGAAGCTTTCTTT.

The J gene is TRBJ2-7, the V gene TRBV11-2; 10 positions agree with TRBD2. This CDR3 is built from 16 residues. With 1 base clipped from V and 2 bases from J, the junction kept 5 bases outside the gene matches. CDR1 is SGHAT, CDR2 FQNNGV, per germline. The CDR3 sequence is CASSLGRAGGTYEQYF. The CDR3 DNA reads TGTGCCAGCAGCTTAGGTCGAGCGGGGGGGACCTACGAGCAGTACTTC.

The CDR3 spells CAGRKPWVNEQFF. The CDR3 bases are TGTGCCGGCCGGAAACCTTGGGTTAATGAGCAGTTCTTC. This chain links TRBV2 with TRBJ2-1; D gene ambiguous. Looked up from germline, CDR1 is SNHLY and CDR2 is FYNNEI. V was pared by 11 bases and J by 7 bases, with 18 bases between. This CDR3 spans 13 amino acids.

As to this clone: The junction does not match germline at one end; this may be a read error. V gene TRBV9 combines with J gene TRBJ2-6; D may correspond to TRBD1 or TRBD2 (5 bases each). Germline loops: CDR1 SGDLS, CDR2 YYNGEE. The CDR3 is made up of 17 amino acids. In DNA, the CDR3 is TGTGTCAGCAGCGTAAGCTGGGGGAGCTCTGGGGCCAACGTCCTGACTTTC. Translated: CVSSVSWGSSGANVLTF.

V is TRBV7-9 and J is TRBJ1-1; D is unclear. The CDR3 has 13 residues. Looked up from germline, CDR1 is SEHNR and CDR2 is FQNEAQ (reference sequence). Trimming pared 5 bases from V and 11 bases from J, leaving 18 bases between. The DNA of the CDR3 is TGTGCCAGCAGCCCGAGTACAGCCCCGGGGGCTTTCTTT. Translating it yields CASSPSTAPGAFF. The full variable domain, with the rest looked up from reference TRBV7-9 and TRBJ1-1, is DTGVSQNPRHKITKRGQNVTFRCDPISEHNRLYWYRQTLGQGPEFLTYFQNEAQLEKSRLLSDRFSAERPKGSFSTLEIQRTEQGDSAMYLCASSPSTAPGAFFGQGTRLTVV.

V gene TRBV28 combines with J gene TRBJ1-1; perhaps TRBD1 as D (5 bases). From germline, CDR1 is MDHEN and CDR2 SYDVKM. The length of the CDR3 is 14 residues. The ends were cut back, 2 bases at V and 1 base at J, with 8 bases in the middle. CDR3 in DNA: TGTGCCAGCAGTTTAGGAGGGGCGAACACTGAAGCTTTCTTT. The encoded protein is CASSLGGANTEAFF.

The rearrangement joins TRBV7-6 to TRBJ1-2; tentative D call: TRBD1 (5 bases). CDR3 size: 14 residues. Germline values: CDR1 SGHVS, CDR2 FNYEAQ. With 1 base removed from V and 8 bases from J, the gap between germline ends came to 14 bases. CDR3 sequence: CASSLGGWGAGYTF. Written as DNA, the CDR3 is TGTGCCAGCAGCTTAGGCGGCTGGGGCGCGGGCTACACCTTC.

This chain joins TRBV20-1 and TRBJ1-3; D ambiguous. The CDR3 spans 14 residues. Germline-derived CDR1 and CDR2 are DFQATT and SNEGSKA (reference sequence). V was clipped by 3 bases and J by 3 bases, with 12 bases between them. Here the CDR3 reads CSASLGGSGNTIYF. For the CDR3, the DNA is TGCAGTGCTAGTCTGGGAGGAAGTGGAAACACCATATATTTT.

The chain has TRBV7-3 and TRBJ2-7, with TRBD1 matching 7 bases. This CDR3 region has 13 residues. V gave up 5 bases and J gave up 5 bases; unmatched junction bases: 6. Germline V CDR1 and CDR2: SGHTA, FQGTGA. The CDR3 spells CASSPPTGHEQYF. CDR3 bases: TGTGCCAGCAGCCCGCCGACAGGGCACGAGCAGTACTTC.

V is TRBV25-1 and J is TRBJ1-1, with D unclear. This CDR3 is 12 amino acids long. Looked up from germline, CDR1 is MGHDK and CDR2 is SYGVNS. V shed 3 bases and J shed 2 bases, with 4 bases lying between them. The CDR3 DNA sequence: TGTGCCAGCAGTGACACTAACACTGAAGCTTTCTTT. Protein: CASSDTNTEAFF.

This chain's CDR3 is CASSPPGGDTQYF. DNA of the CDR3: TGTGCCAGCAGCCCCCCAGGTGGTGATACGCAGTATTTT. The genes are TRBV3-1 (or the pseudogene TRBV3-2) and TRBJ2-3; D not resolved. The germline V gene encodes CDR1 LGHDT and CDR2 YNNKEL (reference sequence). V lost 4 bases and J lost 6, with 11 bases in between. This CDR3 has 13 amino acids.

V is TRBV21-1 and J is TRBJ1-1; TRBD1 reflects the table's D call only, with no check against the DNA. TRBV21-1 is described as a pseudogene. This CDR3 has 18 residues. CDR3 in amino acids: CASSKAPCPGFLNTEAFF. The CDR3 bases are TGTGCCAGCAGCAAAGCCCCGTGCCCAGGGTTCCTGAACACTGAAGCTTTCTTT.

The chain is built from TRBV10-3 and TRBJ2-1; D ambiguous. Germline V gene sequence: CDR1 ENHRY, CDR2 SYGVKD. This CDR3 contains 15 residues. V shed 0 bases and J shed 5 bases, with 11 bases lying between them. The CDR3 here is CAISESGGLNNEQFF. The CDR3 DNA reads TGTGCCATCAGTGAGTCAGGCGGCCTGAACAATGAGCAGTTCTTC.

This sequence joins TRBV9 and TRBJ1-5; 7 nucleotides agree with TRBD1. Germline V lookup: CDR1 SGDLS, CDR2 YYNGEE. After removal of 0 bases from V and 4 bases from J, the junction contained 4 bases not matched to a gene. The CDR3 contains 15 residues. The CDR3 sequence is CASSVGAGGNQPQHF. For the CDR3, the DNA is TGTGCCAGCAGCGTAGGGGCAGGGGGGAATCAGCCCCAGCATTTT.

The J gene is TRBJ2-3, the V gene TRBV15; possible D gene TRBD2, 8 bases. There are 15 residues in the CDR3. V lost 3 bases, J lost 5 bases, and 15 bases lay in between. The germline gives CDR1 LNHNV, CDR2 YYDKDF (reference sequence). The CDR3 DNA follows: TGTGCCACCAGCAGGACGGGAGGGGGCAAAGATACGCAGTATTTT. It is translated as CATSRTGGGKDTQYF. Based on the CDR3 plus reference TRBV15 and TRBJ2-3, the full variable domain is DAMVIQNPRYQVTQFGKPVTLSCSQTLNHNVMYWYQQKSSQAPKLLFHYYDKDFNNEADTPDNFQSRRPNTSFCFLDIRSPGLGDTAMYLCATSRTGGGKDTQYFGPGTRLTVL.

The CDR3 protein is CASLGSNQPQHF. CDR3 coding DNA: TGTGCCAGCCTCGGAAGCAATCAGCCCCAGCATTTT. The rearrangement joins TRBV19 to TRBJ1-5; D is undetermined. The germline gives CDR1 LNHDA, CDR2 SQIVND (reference sequence). The length of the CDR3 is 12 residues. V shed 9 bases and J shed 1 base, with 7 bases lying between them.

The J gene is TRBJ2-3, the V gene TRBV7-8; no clear D gene. V was clipped by 2 bases and J by 0 bases, with 12 bases between them. The CDR3 loop spans 16 amino acids. Germline CDR1 reads SGHVS; CDR2 reads FQNEAQ. The CDR3 DNA is TGTGCCAGCAGCTTACGGCCTACAGCTAGCACAGATACGCAGTATTTT. Translated: CASSLRPTASTDTQYF.

This chain joins TRBV5-8 and TRBJ2-3; D is possibly TRBD1 (5 bases). Germline values: CDR1 SGHTS, CDR2 YDEGEE. The CDR3 is made up of 13 amino acids. Trimming shortened V by 2 bases and J by 1 base, and 5 bases separated the two germline ends. CDR3 amino acids: CASSFRGTDTQYF. In nucleotides, the CDR3 is TGTGCCAGCAGCTTCAGGGGCACAGATACGCAGTATTTT.

The V gene is TRBV10-3, the J gene TRBJ1-1; TRBD1 might be the D (6 bases). V was cut by 4 bases and J by 1 base, with 10 bases left in between. The CDR3 is 14 residues long. The germline V gene encodes CDR1 ENHRY and CDR2 SYGVKD. CDR3 sequence: CAISASGENTEAFF. CDR3 coding DNA: TGTGCCATCAGTGCCTCAGGGGAGAACACTGAAGCTTTCTTT.

The V and J genes are TRBV7-2 and TRBJ1-3; D is unclear. This CDR3 has 13 amino acids. Between the trimmed V and J ends, which lost 1 base and 7 bases, there was a span of 8 bases. Germline CDR1 SGHTA, CDR2 FQGNSA. The CDR3 here is CASSLVDGNTIYF. The CDR3 DNA is TGTGCCAGCAGCTTAGTGGACGGTAACACCATATATTTT.

This clone has just one count. Other DNA sequences in this sample translate to the same CDR3. This chain uses TRBV18 with TRBJ1-1; 7 nucleotides match TRBD1. The trim removed 3 bases at V and 5 bases at J, leaving 6 bases unmatched. CDR3 length: 14 amino acids. Looked up from germline, CDR1 is KGHSH and CDR2 is LQKENI. CDR3 sequence reads: CASSPDNRGTEAFF. The DNA for the CDR3 is TGTGCCAGCTCACCGGATAACAGGGGTACTGAAGCTTTCTTT.

The genes are TRBV2 and TRBJ2-1; TRBD2 matches 9 bases. With V trimmed by 8 bases and J by 5 bases, 7 bases remained unmatched. Germline V CDR1 and CDR2: SNHLY, FYNNEI. The CDR3 is 14 amino acids. CDR3 sequence: CASVSGSDNNEQFF. DNA for the CDR3: TGTGCCAGCGTTAGCGGGAGTGATAACAATGAGCAGTTCTTC. Based on the CDR3 plus reference TRBV2 and TRBJ2-1, the full variable domain is EPEVTQTPSHQVTQMGQEVILRCVPISNHLYFYWYRQILGQKVEFLVSFYNNEISEKSEIFDDQFSVERPDGSNFTLKIRSTKLEDSAMYFCASVSGSDNNEQFFGPGTRLTVL.